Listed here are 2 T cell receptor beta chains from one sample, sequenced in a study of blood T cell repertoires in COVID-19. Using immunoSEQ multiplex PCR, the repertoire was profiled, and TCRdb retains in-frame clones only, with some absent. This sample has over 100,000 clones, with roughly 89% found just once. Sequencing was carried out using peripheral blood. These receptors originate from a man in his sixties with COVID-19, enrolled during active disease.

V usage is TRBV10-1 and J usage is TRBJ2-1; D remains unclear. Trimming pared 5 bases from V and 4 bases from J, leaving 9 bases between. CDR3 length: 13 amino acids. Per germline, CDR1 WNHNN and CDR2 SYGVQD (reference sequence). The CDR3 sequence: CASSLDPYNEQFF. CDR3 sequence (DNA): TGCGCCAGCAGTCTAGACCCTTACAATGAGCAGTTCTTC.

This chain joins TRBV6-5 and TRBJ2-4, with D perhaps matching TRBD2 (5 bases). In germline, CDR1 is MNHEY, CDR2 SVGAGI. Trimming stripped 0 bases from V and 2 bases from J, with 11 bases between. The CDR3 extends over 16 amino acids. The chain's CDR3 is CASSYSGGPSKNIQYF. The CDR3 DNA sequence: TGTGCCAGCAGTTACTCAGGAGGCCCCTCCAAAAACATTCAGTACTTC.